Reported below is one T cell receptor (beta chain). Its target is unknown. This sample stems from a study of cytomegalovirus exposure and HLA in healthy donors. Study-wide results and limits: CMV antigen specificity was confirmed in vitro for three CMV-associated chains. Solely CMV serostatus was available to characterize immune exposure. The listing of 150 or so TCR beta chains classed them as cytomegalovirus-associated.

The CDR3 sequence is 17 residues long. Trimming took 4 bases from V and 7 from J; bases not matched to a gene: 14. The V gene's germline CDR1 is SGHTA and CDR2 FQGNSA. Primers for the PCR totalled 60 Vbeta and 13 Jbeta. Measured with immunoSEQ multiplex PCR; TCRdb has only the in-frame clones, and not every one. The table has 100,000 or so clones, about 69% seen once. The clonotype originates from a man aged 40-49 years in good health and CMV-seronegative. The sample consisted of PBMCs. V gene TRBV7-2 combines with J gene TRBJ2-1; 9 bases match TRBD2. CDR3 DNA sequence: TGTGCCAGCAGCTCAGGTCTCGGACTAGCGATGGTTAATGAGCAGTTCTTC. It encodes CASSSGLGLAMVNEQFF.